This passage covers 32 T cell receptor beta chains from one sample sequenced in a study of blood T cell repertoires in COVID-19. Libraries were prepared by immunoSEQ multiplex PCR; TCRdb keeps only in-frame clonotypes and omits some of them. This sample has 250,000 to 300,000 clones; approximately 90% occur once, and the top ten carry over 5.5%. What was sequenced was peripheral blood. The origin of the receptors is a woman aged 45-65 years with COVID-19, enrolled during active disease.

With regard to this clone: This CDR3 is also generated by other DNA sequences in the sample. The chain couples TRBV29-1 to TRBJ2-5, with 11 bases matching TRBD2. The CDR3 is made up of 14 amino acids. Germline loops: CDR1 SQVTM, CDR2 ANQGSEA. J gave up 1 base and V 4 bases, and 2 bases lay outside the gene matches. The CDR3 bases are TGCAGCGTTGCCGGGACTAGCGGCCAAGAGACCCAGTACTTC. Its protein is CSVAGTSGQETQYF.

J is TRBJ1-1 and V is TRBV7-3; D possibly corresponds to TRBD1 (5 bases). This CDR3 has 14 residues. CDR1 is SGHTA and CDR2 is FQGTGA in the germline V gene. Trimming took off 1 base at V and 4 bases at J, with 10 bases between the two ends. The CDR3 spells CASSLMAGGTEAFF. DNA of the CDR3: TGTGCCAGCAGCTTAATGGCGGGGGGCACTGAAGCTTTCTTT.

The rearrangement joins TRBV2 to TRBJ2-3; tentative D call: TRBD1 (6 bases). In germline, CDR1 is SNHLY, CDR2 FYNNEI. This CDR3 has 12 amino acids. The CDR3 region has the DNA TGTGTTACAGGGTCTAGCACAGATACGCAGTATTTT. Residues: CVTGSSTDTQYF. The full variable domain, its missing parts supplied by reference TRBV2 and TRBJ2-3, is EPEVTQTPSHQVTQMGQEVILRCVPISNHLYFYWYRQILGQKVEFLVSFYNNEISEKSEIFDDQFSVERPDGSNFTLKIRSTKLEDSAMYFCVTGSSTDTQYFGPGTRLTVL.

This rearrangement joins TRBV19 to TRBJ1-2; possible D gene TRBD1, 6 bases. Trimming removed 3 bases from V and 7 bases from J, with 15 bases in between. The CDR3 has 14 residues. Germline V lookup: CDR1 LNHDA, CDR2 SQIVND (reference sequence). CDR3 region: CASSMGAGVGGYTF. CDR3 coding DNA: TGTGCCAGTAGTATGGGCGCAGGGGTGGGTGGCTACACCTTC.

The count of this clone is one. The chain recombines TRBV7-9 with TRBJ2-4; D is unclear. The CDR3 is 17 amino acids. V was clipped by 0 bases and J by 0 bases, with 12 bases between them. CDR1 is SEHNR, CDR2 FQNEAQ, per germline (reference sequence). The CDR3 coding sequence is TGTGCCAGCAGCTTAGCGCCGACAAACCTAGCCAAAAACATTCAGTACTTC. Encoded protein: CASSLAPTNLAKNIQYF.

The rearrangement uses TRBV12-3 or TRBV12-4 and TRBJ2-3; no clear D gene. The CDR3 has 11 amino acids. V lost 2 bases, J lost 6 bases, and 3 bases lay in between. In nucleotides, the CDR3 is TGTGCCAGCAGTTTATCGGATACGCAGTATTTT. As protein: CASSLSDTQYF.

CDR3 protein: CAWSVQGGNTIYF. Here the CDR3 DNA reads TGTGCCTGGAGTGTACAGGGAGGAAACACCATATATTTT. The rearrangement uses TRBV30 and TRBJ1-3; tentatively, D is TRBD1 (6 bases). V lost 0 bases and J lost 4, with 7 bases in between. Per the germline V gene, CDR1 is GTSNPN and CDR2 is SVGIG (reference sequence). The CDR3 extends over 13 amino acids.

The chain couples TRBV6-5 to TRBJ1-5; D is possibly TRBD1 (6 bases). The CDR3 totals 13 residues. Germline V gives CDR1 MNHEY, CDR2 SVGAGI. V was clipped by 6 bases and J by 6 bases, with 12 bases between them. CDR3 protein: CASSQGPPQPQHF. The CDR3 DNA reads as TGTGCCAGCAGCCAGGGGCCCCCTCAGCCCCAGCATTTT.

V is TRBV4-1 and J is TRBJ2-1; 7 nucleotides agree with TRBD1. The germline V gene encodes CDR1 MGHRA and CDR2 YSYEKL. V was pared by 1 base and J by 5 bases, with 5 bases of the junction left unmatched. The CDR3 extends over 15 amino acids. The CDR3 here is CASSQVQGNNNEQFF. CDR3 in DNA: TGCGCCAGCAGCCAAGTACAGGGGAATAACAATGAGCAGTTCTTC.

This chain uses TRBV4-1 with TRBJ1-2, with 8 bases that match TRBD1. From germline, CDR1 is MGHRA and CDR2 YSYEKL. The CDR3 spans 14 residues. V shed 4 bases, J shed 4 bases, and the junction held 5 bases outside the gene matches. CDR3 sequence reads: CASSLRGTGYGYTF. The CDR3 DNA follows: TGCGCCAGCAGCCTTCGGGGGACAGGCTATGGCTACACCTTC.

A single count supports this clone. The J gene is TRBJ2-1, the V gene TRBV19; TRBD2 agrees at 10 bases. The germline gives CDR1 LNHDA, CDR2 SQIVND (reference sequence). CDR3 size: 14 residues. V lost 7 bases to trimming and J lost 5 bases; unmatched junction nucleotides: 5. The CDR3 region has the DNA TGTGCCAGTACCACTAGCGGGGAGAACAATGAGCAGTTCTTC. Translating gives CASTTSGENNEQFF.

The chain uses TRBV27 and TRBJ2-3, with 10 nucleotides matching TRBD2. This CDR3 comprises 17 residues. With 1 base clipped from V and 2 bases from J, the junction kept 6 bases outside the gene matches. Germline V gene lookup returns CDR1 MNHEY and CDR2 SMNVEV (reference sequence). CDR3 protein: CASSLLGLAENTDTQYF. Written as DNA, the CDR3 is TGTGCCAGCAGTTTATTAGGACTAGCGGAAAACACAGATACGCAGTATTTT.

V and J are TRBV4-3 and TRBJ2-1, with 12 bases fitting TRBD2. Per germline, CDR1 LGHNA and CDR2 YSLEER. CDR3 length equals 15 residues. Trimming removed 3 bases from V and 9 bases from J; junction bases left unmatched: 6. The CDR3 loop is CASSQTSGRRGEQFF. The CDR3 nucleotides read TGCGCCAGCAGCCAGACTAGCGGGAGAAGGGGTGAGCAGTTCTTC.

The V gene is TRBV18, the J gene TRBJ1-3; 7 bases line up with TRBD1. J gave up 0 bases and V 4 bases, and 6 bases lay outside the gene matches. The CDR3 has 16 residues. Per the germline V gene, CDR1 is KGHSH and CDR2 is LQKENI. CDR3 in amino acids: CASSRGQASSGNTIYF. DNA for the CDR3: TGTGCCAGCTCACGCGGACAGGCAAGCTCTGGAAACACCATATATTTT.

In DNA, the CDR3 is TGTGCCAGCAGCCCCGCAGGTAGCGGGAGCTCCTACGAGCAGTACTTC. Encoded protein: CASSPAGSGSSYEQYF. The rearrangement links TRBV11-2 to TRBJ2-7, with 9 bases fitting TRBD2. After removal of 5 bases from V and 0 bases from J, the junction contained 8 bases not matched to a gene. Germline V gives CDR1 SGHAT, CDR2 FQNNGV. This CDR3 is built from 16 residues. The variable domain in full, with the rest retrieved from reference TRBV11-2 and TRBJ2-7, is EAGVAQSPRYKIIEKRQSVAFWCNPISGHATLYWYQQILGQGPKLLIQFQNNGVVDDSQLPKDRFSAERLKGVDSTLKIQPAKLEDSAVYLCASSPAGSGSSYEQYFGPGTRLTVT.

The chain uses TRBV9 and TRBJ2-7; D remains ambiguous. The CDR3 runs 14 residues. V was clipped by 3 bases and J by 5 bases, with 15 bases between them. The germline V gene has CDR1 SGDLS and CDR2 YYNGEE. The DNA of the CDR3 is TGTGCCAGCAGCGCCCCGACTCGTGGCCACGAGCAGTACTTC. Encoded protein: CASSAPTRGHEQYF. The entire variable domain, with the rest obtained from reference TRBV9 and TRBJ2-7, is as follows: DSGVTQTPKHLITATGQRVTLRCSPRSGDLSVYWYQQSLDQGLQFLIQYYNGEERAKGNILERFSAQQFPDLHSELNLSSLELGDSALYFCASSAPTRGHEQYFGPGTRLTVT.

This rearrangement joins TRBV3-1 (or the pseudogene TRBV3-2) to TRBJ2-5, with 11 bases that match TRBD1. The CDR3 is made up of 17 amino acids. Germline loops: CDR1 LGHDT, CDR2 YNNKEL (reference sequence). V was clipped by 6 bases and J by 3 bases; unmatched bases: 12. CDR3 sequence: CASSHGTGGFRKETQYF. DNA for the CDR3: TGTGCCAGCAGTCATGGGACAGGGGGTTTTAGGAAAGAGACCCAGTACTTC.

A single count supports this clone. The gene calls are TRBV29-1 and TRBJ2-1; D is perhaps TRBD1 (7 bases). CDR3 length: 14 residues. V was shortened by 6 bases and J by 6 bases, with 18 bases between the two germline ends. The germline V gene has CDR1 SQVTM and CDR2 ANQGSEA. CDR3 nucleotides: TGCAGCGTCACAGGGGACTTCGGTGTCAATGAGCAGTTCTTC. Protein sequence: CSVTGDFGVNEQFF.

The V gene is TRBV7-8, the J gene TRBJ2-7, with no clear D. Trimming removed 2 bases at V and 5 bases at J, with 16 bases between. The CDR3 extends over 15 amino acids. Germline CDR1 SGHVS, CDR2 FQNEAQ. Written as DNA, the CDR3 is TGTGCCAGCAGCTTACTGTTGGCCACAGCCCACGAGCAGTACTTC. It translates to CASSLLLATAHEQYF.

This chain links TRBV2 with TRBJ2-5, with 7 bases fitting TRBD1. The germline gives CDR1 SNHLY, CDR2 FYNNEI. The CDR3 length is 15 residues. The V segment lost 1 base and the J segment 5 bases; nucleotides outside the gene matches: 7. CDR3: CASSEERGRWETQYF. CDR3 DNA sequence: TGTGCCAGCAGTGAAGAAAGGGGGCGTTGGGAGACCCAGTACTTC.

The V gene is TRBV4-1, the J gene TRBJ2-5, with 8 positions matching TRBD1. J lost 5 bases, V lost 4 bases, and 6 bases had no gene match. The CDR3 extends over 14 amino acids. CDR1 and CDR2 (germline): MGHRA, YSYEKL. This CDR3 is CASSPQGGLETQYF. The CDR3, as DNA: TGCGCCAGCAGCCCACAGGGGGGTCTGGAGACCCAGTACTTC.

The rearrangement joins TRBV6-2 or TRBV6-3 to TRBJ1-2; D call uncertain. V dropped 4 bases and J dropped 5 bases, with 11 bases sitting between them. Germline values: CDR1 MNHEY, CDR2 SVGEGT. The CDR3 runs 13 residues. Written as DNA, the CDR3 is TGTGCCAGCAGTTCCAGTCCGGGATATGGCTACACCTTC. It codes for CASSSSPGYGYTF.

The CDR3 sequence: CATSDFSTGHGYTF. Written as DNA, the CDR3 is TGTGCCACCAGTGATTTCAGTACAGGCCACGGCTACACCTTC. The chain uses TRBV24-1 and TRBJ1-2; possibly TRBD1 for D (5 bases). Germline CDR1 KGHDR, CDR2 SFDVKD. V was clipped by 1 base and J by 8 bases, with 13 bases between them. The CDR3 runs 14 residues.

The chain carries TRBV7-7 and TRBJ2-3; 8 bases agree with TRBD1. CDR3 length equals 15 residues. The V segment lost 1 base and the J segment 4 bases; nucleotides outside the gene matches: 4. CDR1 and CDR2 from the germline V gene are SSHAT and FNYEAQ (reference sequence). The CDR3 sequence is CASSLGGRGPDTQYF. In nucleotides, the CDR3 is TGTGCCAGCAGCTTAGGGGGCAGGGGGCCAGATACGCAGTATTTT.

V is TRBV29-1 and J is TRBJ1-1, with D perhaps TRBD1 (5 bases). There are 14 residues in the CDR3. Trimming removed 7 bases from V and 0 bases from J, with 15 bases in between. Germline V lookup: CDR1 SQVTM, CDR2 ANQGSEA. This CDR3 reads CSASIRGLNTEAFF. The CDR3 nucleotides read TGCAGCGCCTCCATAAGGGGATTGAACACTGAAGCTTTCTTT.

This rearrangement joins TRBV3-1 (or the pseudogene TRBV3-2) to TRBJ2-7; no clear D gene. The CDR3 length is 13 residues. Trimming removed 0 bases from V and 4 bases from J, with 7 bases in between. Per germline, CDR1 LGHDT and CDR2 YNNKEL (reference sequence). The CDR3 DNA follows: TGTGCCAGCAGCCAAGAAATCGGTTACGAGCAGTACTTC. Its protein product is CASSQEIGYEQYF.

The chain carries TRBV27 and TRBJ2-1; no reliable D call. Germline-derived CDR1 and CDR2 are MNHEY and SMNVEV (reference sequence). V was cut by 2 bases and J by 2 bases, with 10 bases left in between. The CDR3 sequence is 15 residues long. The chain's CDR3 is CASSLGRNTYNEQFF. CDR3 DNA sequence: TGTGCCAGCAGTTTAGGCAGAAATACCTACAATGAGCAGTTCTTC.

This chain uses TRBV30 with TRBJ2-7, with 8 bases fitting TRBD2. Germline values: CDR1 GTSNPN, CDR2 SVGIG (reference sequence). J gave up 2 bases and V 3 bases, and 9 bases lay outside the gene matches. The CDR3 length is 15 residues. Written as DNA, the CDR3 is TGTGCCTGGAGGGACCGGGGGGGCGGAACCTACGAGCAGTACTTC. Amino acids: CAWRDRGGGTYEQYF.

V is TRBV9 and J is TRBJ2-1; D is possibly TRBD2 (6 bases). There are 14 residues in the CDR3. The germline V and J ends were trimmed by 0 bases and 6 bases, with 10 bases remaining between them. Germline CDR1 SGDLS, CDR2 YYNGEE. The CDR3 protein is CASSVEAGSNEQFF. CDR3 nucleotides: TGTGCCAGCAGCGTAGAAGCCGGGAGCAATGAGCAGTTCTTC.

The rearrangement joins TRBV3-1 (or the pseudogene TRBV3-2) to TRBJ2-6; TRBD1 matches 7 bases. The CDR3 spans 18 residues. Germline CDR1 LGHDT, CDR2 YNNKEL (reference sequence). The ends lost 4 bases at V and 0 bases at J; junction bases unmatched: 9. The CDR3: CASSRRQGIGSGANVLTF. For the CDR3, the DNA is TGTGCCAGCAGCCGACGACAGGGAATCGGCTCTGGGGCCAACGTCCTGACTTTC.

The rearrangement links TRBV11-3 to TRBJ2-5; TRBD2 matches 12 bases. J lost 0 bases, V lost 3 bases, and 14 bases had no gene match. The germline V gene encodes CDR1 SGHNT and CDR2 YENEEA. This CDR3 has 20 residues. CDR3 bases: TGTGCCAGCAGCTTTCCTTTTGGGCTAGCGGGAGGGGCGGACCAAGAGACCCAGTACTTC. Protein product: CASSFPFGLAGGADQETQYF.

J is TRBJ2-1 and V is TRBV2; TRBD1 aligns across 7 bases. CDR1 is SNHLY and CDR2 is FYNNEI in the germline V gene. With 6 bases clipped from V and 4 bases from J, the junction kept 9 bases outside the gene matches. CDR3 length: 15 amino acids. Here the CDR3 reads CASSIEGGQYNEQFF. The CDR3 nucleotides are TGTGCCAGCAGCATCGAAGGGGGACAGTACAATGAGCAGTTCTTC.